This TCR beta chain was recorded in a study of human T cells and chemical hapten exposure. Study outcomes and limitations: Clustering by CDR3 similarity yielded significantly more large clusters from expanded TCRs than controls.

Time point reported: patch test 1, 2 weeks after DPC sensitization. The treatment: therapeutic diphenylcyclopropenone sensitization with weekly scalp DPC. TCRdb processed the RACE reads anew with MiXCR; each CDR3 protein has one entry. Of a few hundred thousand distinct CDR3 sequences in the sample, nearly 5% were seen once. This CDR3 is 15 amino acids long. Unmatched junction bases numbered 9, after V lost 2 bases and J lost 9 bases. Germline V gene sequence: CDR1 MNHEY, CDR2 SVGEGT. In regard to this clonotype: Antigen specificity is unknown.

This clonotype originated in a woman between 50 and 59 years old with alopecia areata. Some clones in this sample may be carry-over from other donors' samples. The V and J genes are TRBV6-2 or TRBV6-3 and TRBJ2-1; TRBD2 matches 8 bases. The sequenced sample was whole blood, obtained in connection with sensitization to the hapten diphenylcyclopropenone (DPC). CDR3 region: CASSYILAGRGEQFF. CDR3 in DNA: TGTGCCAGCAGTTACATCTTAGCGGGACGGGGTGAGCAGTTCTTC.